This TCR beta chain was captured by sequencing in a study of blood T cell repertoires in COVID-19. Across the study: Donors in the United States, Italy and Spain gave samples during acute or convalescent COVID-19.

This CDR3 region has 15 residues. The junction had 7 bases not matched to a gene; V was cut back by 7 bases and J by 0 bases. Germline-derived CDR1 and CDR2 are SGHNT and YYREEE (reference sequence). Participants' reported clinical history set cohort assignment. This table comes from immunoSEQ multiplex PCR, and its TCRdb copy is limited to in-frame clones, with some not included. The sample yields some 200,000 clones, approximately 80% seen once. The receptor's source is a man in his forties who had recovered from COVID-19. The rearrangement uses TRBV5-4 and TRBJ2-3; 8 bases are shared with TRBD2. Sequencing was done on a sample of PBMCs or T cells enriched from blood (not recorded which). In nucleotides, the CDR3 is TGTGCCAGCCGTCGCGGGGGGACTAGCACAGATACGCAGTATTTT. It is translated as CASRRGGTSTDTQYF.